These 8 T cell receptor beta chains share one sample of origin, sequenced in a study of blood T cell repertoires in COVID-19. The method was immunoSEQ multiplex PCR; TCRdb's version includes in-frame clones alone and lacks a portion of them. The sample lists fewer than 200,000 clones, approximately 84% seen once, with 7.5% to 9.5% in the top ten. Material: peripheral blood. The receptors originated from a man between 35 and 55 years old who had recovered from COVID-19.

This clone has more than one count but fewer than ten. The chain recombines TRBV6-6 with TRBJ1-2, with D unclear. V lost 0 bases and J lost 6, with 8 bases in between. Germline loops: CDR1 MNHNY, CDR2 SVGAGI (reference sequence). This CDR3 comprises 13 residues. CDR3: CASSYSTGNGYTF. The DNA for the CDR3 is TGTGCCAGCAGTTACTCGACTGGAAATGGCTACACCTTC.

V is TRBV7-9 and J is TRBJ2-4; D remains ambiguous. Trimming took 1 base from V and 0 from J, leaving 10 bases between them. Germline assignment: CDR1 SEHNR and CDR2 FQNEAQ (reference sequence). CDR3 length equals 16 residues. The CDR3 spells CASSLVGRLAKNIQYF. The CDR3 DNA reads as TGTGCCAGCAGCTTAGTGGGTAGACTAGCCAAAAACATTCAGTACTTC.

The CDR3 DNA reads as TGTGCCAGCAGCTTATCGGGGACTAGCTTCAGCGAGCAGTACTTC. It encodes CASSLSGTSFSEQYF. The rearrangement links TRBV7-2 to TRBJ2-7; 9 positions match TRBD2. Germline V gene sequence: CDR1 SGHTA, CDR2 FQGNSA. Trimming at V came to 2 bases and at J to 6 bases, leaving 8 bases not matched to a gene. The CDR3 loop spans 15 amino acids.

The chain has TRBV4-1 and TRBJ1-2; maybe TRBD1 (6 bases). This CDR3 is built from 15 residues. Trimming shortened V by 0 bases and J by 5 bases, and 13 bases separated the two germline ends. Germline values: CDR1 MGHRA, CDR2 YSYEKL. CDR3 DNA sequence: TGCGCCAGCAGCCAAGATGGTGGGGGCGGGTATGGCTACACCTTC. Translating gives CASSQDGGGGYGYTF.

The chain employs TRBV7-3 and TRBJ2-2; 11 bases match TRBD2. The CDR3 loop spans 15 amino acids. Looked up from germline, CDR1 is SGHTA and CDR2 is FQGTGA. Germline trimming cut 5 bases from V and 7 bases from J; bases unmatched to any gene: 6. The DNA of the CDR3 is TGTGCCAGCAGCATACTAGCGGGAGTTAGCGGGGAGCTGTTTTTT. Translated, it gives CASSILAGVSGELFF.

This clone was seen a handful of times. The V and J genes are TRBV16 and TRBJ1-5; D is perhaps TRBD1 (5 bases). V was pared by 4 bases and J by 7 bases, with 14 bases between. CDR1 and CDR2 (germline): KGHSY, FQNENV. This CDR3 has 14 amino acids. Here the CDR3 reads CASSPERRAQPQHF. For the CDR3, the DNA is TGTGCCAGCAGCCCGGAGCGCAGGGCCCAGCCCCAGCATTTT.

V is TRBV6-1 and J is TRBJ1-2; D unresolved. CDR1 and CDR2 (germline): MNHNS, SASEGT. V was pared by 5 bases and J by 5 bases, with 21 bases between. The CDR3 consists of 16 residues. CDR3: CASSQGRVVGYYGYTF. The CDR3 DNA sequence: TGTGCCAGCAGTCAAGGGAGGGTTGTGGGTTATTATGGCTACACCTTC.

Only one count was recorded for this clone. The CDR3 sequence is CARSQGGTGAEAFF. The CDR3, as DNA: TGTGCCAGAAGCCAAGGGGGCACGGGCGCTGAAGCTTTCTTT. The chain joins TRBV5-3 to TRBJ1-1; 7 nucleotides line up with TRBD1. TRBV5-3 is designated an ORF whose function remains uncertain. This CDR3 contains 14 residues. V dropped 4 bases and J dropped 6; count of bases not matched to a gene: 9.